Detailed here is one T cell receptor (beta chain). Its specificity is unknown. The sample belongs to a study of T cell responses to AZD1222 COVID-19 vaccine. Study findings and constraints: Repertoire sampling happened only post peak T cell response.

TCRdb's copy holds only in-frame clones and misses some; the assay was immunoSEQ multiplex PCR. Of under 130,000 clones listed, over 70% are singletons. Germline CDR1 and CDR2: SGHNT and YYREEE (reference sequence). This CDR3 is built from 13 residues. V lost 5 bases and J lost 8; bases outside the gene matches: 8. The V and J genes are TRBV5-4 and TRBJ1-1, with 8 bases lining up with TRBD1. The receptor comes from an adult in good health. The source material was peripheral blood, sampled on day 0 of AZD1222 vaccination. CDR3 nucleotides: TGTGCCAGCAGGCCCTCAGGGGGCGCGGAAGCTTTCTTT. Protein sequence: CASRPSGGAEAFF. Variable domain in full (rest from reference TRBV5-4 and TRBJ1-1): ETGVTQSPTHLIKTRGQQVTLRCSSQSGHNTVSWYQQALGQGPQFIFQYYREEENGRGNFPPRFSGLQFPNYSSELNVNALELDDSALYLCASRPSGGAEAFFGQGTRLTVV.